This T cell receptor (beta chain) appears in the sequencing data of a study of T cells in Graves' hyperthyroidism and ophthalmopathy. This clonotype has a count of ten or more. Researchers amplified the TCR beta CDR3 regions from RNA transcripts. HTBI primers were the set used in a first-round RT-PCR of the TCR CDR3. TCRdb re-called the multiplex PCR reads through MiXCR, storing one row per CDR3 protein. The sample contains about 600,000 distinct CDR3 sequences, around 16% of which appear only once. V lost 4 bases, J lost 1 base, and 9 bases stayed unmatched. The CDR3 loop spans 19 amino acids. The germline gives CDR1 SGHVS, CDR2 FNYEAQ.

The source material was blood. This clonotype originated in a woman between 40 and 55 years old with Graves' ophthalmopathy. This chain connects TRBV7-6 to TRBJ2-3; 15 bases are shared with TRBD2. DNA for the CDR3: TGTGCCAGCAGCTCAAGGACTAGCGGGGGGGCCGAAGGCACAGATACGCAGTATTTT. Protein sequence: CASSSRTSGGAEGTDTQYF.